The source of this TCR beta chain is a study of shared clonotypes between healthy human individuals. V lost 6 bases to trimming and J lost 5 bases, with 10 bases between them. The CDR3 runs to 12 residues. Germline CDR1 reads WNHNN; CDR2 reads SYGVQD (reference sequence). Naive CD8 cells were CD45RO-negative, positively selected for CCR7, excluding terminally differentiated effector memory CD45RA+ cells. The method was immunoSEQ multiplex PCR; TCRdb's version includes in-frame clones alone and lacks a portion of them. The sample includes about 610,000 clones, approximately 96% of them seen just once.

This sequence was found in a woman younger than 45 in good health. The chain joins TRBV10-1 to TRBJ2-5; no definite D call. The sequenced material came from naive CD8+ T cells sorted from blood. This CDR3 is CASRRTSETQYF. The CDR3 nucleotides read TGCGCCAGCAGACGGACCAGCGAGACCCAGTACTTC.